The clone carrying this T cell receptor (beta chain) came up many times. Its antigen is still unknown. The sample is drawn from a study of neurological immune-mediated disorders. 5'RACE employing 10-nucleotide random UMIs yielded the cDNA. Sequencing of 15-18 subjects in each run yielded over 160 million TCR-beta sequences. TCRdb reprocessed the 5' RACE reads with MiXCR, giving one entry per CDR3 protein. There are some 45,000 distinct CDR3 sequences in the sample; 13% occur only once, and less than 5.5% lies in the top ten. Study findings and constraints: HTLV-1-associated myelopathy showed the most TCR clonal expansion; multiple sclerosis the least, below healthy controls.

The CDR3 length is 12 residues. The germline V gene has CDR1 DFQATT and CDR2 SNEGSKA (reference sequence). V lost 0 bases, J lost 12 bases, and 8 bases stayed unmatched. Described time point: longitudinal time-point 2. 2 million PBMCs stored at -80 C were the source of the unsorted libraries. This receptor was obtained from a male donor with HTLV-1-associated myelopathy (HAM/TSP). The V call is TRBV20-1, the J call TRBJ2-7, with 7 nucleotides matching TRBD1. Input material: PBMCs. CDR3 protein: CSARDSTGNGYF. The CDR3 DNA is TGCAGTGCTAGAGATTCGACAGGGAATGGGTACTTC.